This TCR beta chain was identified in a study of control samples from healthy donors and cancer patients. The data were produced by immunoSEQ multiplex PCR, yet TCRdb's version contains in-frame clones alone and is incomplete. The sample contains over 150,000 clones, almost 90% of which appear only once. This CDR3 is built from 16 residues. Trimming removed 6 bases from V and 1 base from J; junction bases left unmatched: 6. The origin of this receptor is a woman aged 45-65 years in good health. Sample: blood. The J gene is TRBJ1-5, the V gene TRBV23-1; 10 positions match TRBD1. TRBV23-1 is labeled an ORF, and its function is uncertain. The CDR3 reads CASSPGQGKSNQPQHF. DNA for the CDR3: TGCGCCAGCAGCCCGGGACAGGGGAAAAGCAATCAGCCCCAGCATTTT.